This entry features one T cell receptor (beta chain) sequence. What it recognizes is unknown. This sample was taken from a study of neurological immune-mediated disorders. Findings and limits, study-wide: Multiple sclerosis patients had less TCR clonal expansion than even healthy controls, unlike HTLV-1-associated myelopathy.

Source material was 2 million unsorted PBMCs, stored at -80 °C in RNAlater. With 10-nucleotide random UMIs, 5'RACE was used to make the cDNA. TCRdb used MiXCR to reprocess the 5' RACE reads, holding one entry per CDR3 protein. Among approximately 32,000 distinct CDR3 sequences listed, around 16% were seen once. This CDR3 contains 14 residues. Germline V gene lookup returns CDR1 DFQATT and CDR2 SNEGSKA (reference sequence). With 6 bases removed from V and 2 bases from J, the gap between germline ends came to 14 bases. This sequence joins TRBV20-1 and TRBJ2-1; a weak D match, TRBD1 (5 bases). The sample consisted of PBMCs. This TCR was recovered from a man between 65 and 85 years old in good health. Written as DNA, the CDR3 is TGCAGTGCGGCGATCAGGGTAACCTACAATGAGCAGTTCTTC. Protein product: CSAAIRVTYNEQFF.